This T cell receptor (beta chain) was recovered during a study of OX40 agonist ivuxolimab in advanced cancers. Study information: Participants averaged about 60 years of age (range about 23 to 80) and were approximately 81% male.

As for this clone: Other DNA sequences in the sample encode the same CDR3.

The CDR3 contains 13 residues. Germline V gene data show CDR1 as MGHDK and CDR2 as SYGVNS. V dropped 6 bases and J dropped 2 bases, with 5 bases sitting between them. Data came from immunoSEQ multiplex PCR; TCRdb stores just in-frame clones and leaves some out. The sample has more than 65,000 clones, more than 75% seen once; the top ten hold around a sixth. This receptor was identified in an adult with an advanced solid tumor such as melanoma, head and neck, liver or kidney cancer. Sample: CD4+ or CD8+ T cells sorted from blood, taken in a trial of the OX40 agonist ivuxolimab. This chain connects TRBV25-1 to TRBJ2-6; D gene uncertain. In DNA form, the CDR3 reads TGTGCCAGCAGAGGACCTGGGGCCAACGTCCTGACTTTC. Its protein is CASRGPGANVLTF.